The rows below give T cell receptor beta chains drawn from one sample of a study of immune cell composition in non-small cell lung cancer. Libraries were prepared by immunoSEQ multiplex PCR; TCRdb keeps only in-frame clonotypes and omits some of them. The data show about 3,400 clones, nearly 70% seen once. Specimen: non-adjacent lung tissue. The receptors come from a human donor with non-small cell lung cancer. Both conserved end residues are part of each CDR3. The order of the fields is J gene, clone size, V gene, D gene, CDR3 length, CDR3 protein, CDR3 DNA. The D gene is left open where the match is weak. Size is omitted from some rows. Given values are once, few, many or a class for expanded clones.

j_call: TRBJ2-2; clone_size: NA; v_call: TRBV7-3; d_call: TRBD1; cdr3_length: 17; cdr3_aa: CASSQGVFSGGTGELFF; cdr3_nt: TGTGCCAGCAGCCAAGGGGTTTTCTCAGGGGGCACCGGGGAGCTGTTTTTT
j_call: TRBJ2-3; clone_size: NA; v_call: TRBV9; d_call: TRBD2; cdr3_length: 15; cdr3_aa: CASSVLAGRRDTQYF; cdr3_nt: TGTGCCAGCAGCGTACTAGCGGGGAGAAGGGATACGCAGTATTTT
j_call: TRBJ1-4; clone_size: NA; v_call: TRBV11-2; d_call: TRBD1; cdr3_length: 17; cdr3_aa: CASSSRDRGLGGEKLFF; cdr3_nt: TGTGCCAGCAGCTCCCGGGACAGGGGGCTTGGTGGTGAAAAACTGTTTTTT
j_call: TRBJ2-3; clone_size: NA; v_call: TRBV27; d_call: TRBD1; cdr3_length: 16; cdr3_aa: CASSLRTGEFLDTQYF; cdr3_nt: TGTGCCAGCAGTTTGCGCACAGGGGAGTTTTTGGATACGCAGTATTTT
j_call: TRBJ2-7; clone_size: few; v_call: TRBV7-2; d_call: TRBD1; cdr3_length: 15; cdr3_aa: CASSHWTGASYEQYF; cdr3_nt: TGTGCCAGCAGCCACTGGACAGGGGCTTCCTACGAGCAGTACTTC
j_call: TRBJ2-7; clone_size: NA; v_call: TRBV4-2; d_call: TRBD2; cdr3_length: 19; cdr3_aa: CASSQWAGTSGGQPYEQYF; cdr3_nt: TGTGCCAGCAGCCAGTGGGCCGGGACTAGCGGGGGACAACCCTACGAGCAGTACTTC
j_call: TRBJ1-3; clone_size: few; v_call: TRBV4-2; d_call: TRBD1; cdr3_length: 14; cdr3_aa: CASSQNRGGNTIYF; cdr3_nt: TGTGCCAGCAGCCAGAACAGGGGAGGAAACACCATATATTTT
j_call: TRBJ2-7; clone_size: NA; v_call: TRBV4-1; d_call: TRBD2; cdr3_length: 14; cdr3_aa: CASSPLAGAYEQYF; cdr3_nt: TGCGCCAGCAGTCCTCTAGCGGGCGCCTACGAGCAGTACTTC
j_call: TRBJ1-1; clone_size: NA; v_call: TRBV6-4; d_call: TRBD1; cdr3_length: 15; cdr3_aa: CASSDTGTGNTEAFF; cdr3_nt: TGTGCCAGCAGTGACACCGGGACAGGGAACACTGAAGCTTTCTTT
j_call: TRBJ2-3; clone_size: NA; v_call: TRBV7-9; d_call: TRBD2; cdr3_length: 19; cdr3_aa: CASSFQRASGGTSTDTQYF; cdr3_nt: TGTGCCAGCAGCTTCCAACGGGCTAGCGGGGGGACTAGCACAGATACGCAGTATTTT
j_call: TRBJ2-5; clone_size: once; v_call: TRBV19; d_call: NA; cdr3_length: 15; cdr3_aa: CASSIGRHSQETQYF; cdr3_nt: TGTGCCAGTAGTATAGGTCGACACAGCCAAGAGACCCAGTACTTC
j_call: TRBJ2-1; clone_size: NA; v_call: TRBV7-8; d_call: NA; cdr3_length: 15; cdr3_aa: CASSYRGGAYNEQFF; cdr3_nt: TGTGCCAGCAGCTACAGAGGGGGAGCTTACAATGAGCAGTTCTTC
j_call: TRBJ1-1; clone_size: NA; v_call: TRBV5-1; d_call: NA; cdr3_length: 14; cdr3_aa: CASSSRTEYTEAFF; cdr3_nt: TGCGCCAGCAGCTCGAGAACAGAATACACTGAAGCTTTCTTT
j_call: TRBJ1-2; clone_size: few; v_call: TRBV9; d_call: NA; cdr3_length: 15; cdr3_aa: CASSVEGLGHYGYTF; cdr3_nt: TGTGCCAGCAGCGTTGAAGGCCTGGGGCACTATGGCTACACCTTC
j_call: TRBJ2-1; clone_size: NA; v_call: TRBV29-1; d_call: NA; cdr3_length: 12; cdr3_aa: CSVEQGFNEQFF; cdr3_nt: TGCAGCGTTGAACAGGGGTTCAATGAGCAGTTCTTC
j_call: TRBJ2-3; clone_size: NA; v_call: TRBV7-2; d_call: TRBD2; cdr3_length: 17; cdr3_aa: CASSLIGLAGGPDTQYF; cdr3_nt: TGTGCCAGCAGCCTCATCGGACTAGCGGGGGGGCCAGATACGCAGTATTTT
j_call: TRBJ1-1; clone_size: NA; v_call: TRBV7-2; d_call: NA; cdr3_length: 11; cdr3_aa: CASSPRVEAFF; cdr3_nt: TGTGCCAGCAGCCCACGGGTTGAAGCTTTCTTT
j_call: TRBJ1-2; clone_size: NA; v_call: TRBV7-9; d_call: TRBD1; cdr3_length: 14; cdr3_aa: CASSRTGGTYGYTF; cdr3_nt: TGTGCCAGCAGCCGGACAGGGGGTACCTATGGCTACACCTTC
j_call: TRBJ1-2; clone_size: NA; v_call: TRBV6-1; d_call: NA; cdr3_length: 17; cdr3_aa: CASSGSREGSLSGGYTF; cdr3_nt: TGTGCCAGCAGTGGGTCCAGGGAAGGGTCTCTATCGGGTGGCTACACCTTC
j_call: TRBJ2-5; clone_size: NA; v_call: TRBV7-2; d_call: TRBD1; cdr3_length: 14; cdr3_aa: CASSLNRGRETQYF; cdr3_nt: TGTGCCAGCAGCTTAAACAGGGGGCGAGAGACCCAGTACTTC
j_call: TRBJ2-1; clone_size: NA; v_call: TRBV7-3; d_call: TRBD2; cdr3_length: 16; cdr3_aa: CASSPTLAGVWNEQFF; cdr3_nt: TGTGCCAGCAGCCCCACCCTAGCGGGGGTTTGGAATGAGCAGTTCTTC
j_call: TRBJ2-7; clone_size: NA; v_call: TRBV5-1; d_call: TRBD1; cdr3_length: 13; cdr3_aa: CASRGQVGDEQYF; cdr3_nt: TGCGCCAGCAGGGGACAGGTTGGTGACGAGCAGTACTTC
j_call: TRBJ2-3; clone_size: NA; v_call: TRBV5-1; d_call: TRBD2; cdr3_length: 16; cdr3_aa: CASSPRTSGSTDTQYF; cdr3_nt: TGCGCCAGCAGCCCAAGGACTAGCGGGAGCACAGATACGCAGTATTTT
j_call: TRBJ1-2; clone_size: NA; v_call: TRBV4-1; d_call: NA; cdr3_length: 14; cdr3_aa: CASSQDRAPYGYTF; cdr3_nt: TGCGCCAGCAGCCAAGACAGGGCCCCCTATGGCTACACCTTC
j_call: TRBJ2-7; clone_size: NA; v_call: TRBV5-4; d_call: TRBD2; cdr3_length: 17; cdr3_aa: CASSFFGGGPSSYEQYF; cdr3_nt: TGTGCCAGCAGCTTTTTTGGCGGGGGGCCTTCCTCCTACGAGCAGTACTTC
j_call: TRBJ2-1; clone_size: medium-sized; v_call: TRBV4-2; d_call: NA; cdr3_length: 16; cdr3_aa: CASSQGSSDSGYEQFF; cdr3_nt: TGTGCCAGCAGCCAAGGAAGCAGTGACAGCGGGTATGAGCAGTTCTTC
j_call: TRBJ1-1; clone_size: few; v_call: TRBV7-8; d_call: TRBD1; cdr3_length: 14; cdr3_aa: CASSPERGQPTVFF; cdr3_nt: TGTGCCAGCAGCCCAGAGAGGGGACAGCCCACGGTATTCTTT
j_call: TRBJ1-2; clone_size: NA; v_call: TRBV18; d_call: TRBD1; cdr3_length: 14; cdr3_aa: CASSPDRANYGYTF; cdr3_nt: TGTGCCAGCTCACCAGACAGGGCTAACTATGGCTACACCTTC
j_call: TRBJ2-1; clone_size: NA; v_call: TRBV5-4; d_call: TRBD2; cdr3_length: 16; cdr3_aa: CASSPGLAGGYNEQFF; cdr3_nt: TGTGCCAGCAGCCCCGGACTAGCGGGGGGATACAATGAGCAGTTCTTC
j_call: TRBJ2-1; clone_size: NA; v_call: TRBV5-4; d_call: NA; cdr3_length: 14; cdr3_aa: CASSLGPGSNEQFF; cdr3_nt: TGTGCCAGCAGCTTGGGACCTGGGAGCAATGAGCAGTTCTTC
j_call: TRBJ1-2; clone_size: NA; v_call: TRBV11-1; d_call: NA; cdr3_length: 12; cdr3_aa: CASSLQNYGYTF; cdr3_nt: TGTGCCAGCAGCTTACAGAACTATGGCTACACCTTC
j_call: TRBJ2-7; clone_size: NA; v_call: TRBV2; d_call: NA; cdr3_length: 12; cdr3_aa: CASHREGYEQYF; cdr3_nt: TGTGCCAGCCACAGGGAGGGCTACGAGCAGTACTTC
j_call: TRBJ2-3; clone_size: NA; v_call: TRBV7-3; d_call: NA; cdr3_length: 15; cdr3_aa: CASSLTGGYTDTQYF; cdr3_nt: TGTGCCAGCAGCTTAACAGGGGGATACACAGATACGCAGTATTTT
j_call: TRBJ2-7; clone_size: few; v_call: TRBV6-1; d_call: TRBD2; cdr3_length: 15; cdr3_aa: CASSILERGGYEQYF; cdr3_nt: TGTGCCAGCAGCATTCTAGAGCGGGGGGGCTACGAGCAGTACTTC
j_call: TRBJ1-1; clone_size: NA; v_call: TRBV4-1; d_call: TRBD1; cdr3_length: 18; cdr3_aa: CASSQLPNADRGDTEAFF; cdr3_nt: TGCGCCAGCAGCCAATTACCGAACGCGGACAGGGGGGACACTGAAGCTTTCTTT
j_call: TRBJ2-2; clone_size: NA; v_call: TRBV7-3; d_call: TRBD2; cdr3_length: 17; cdr3_aa: CASSSIRGGEGTGELFF; cdr3_nt: TGTGCCAGCAGCTCTATCCGCGGCGGGGAGGGGACCGGGGAGCTGTTTTTT
j_call: TRBJ2-4; clone_size: NA; v_call: TRBV19; d_call: NA; cdr3_length: 14; cdr3_aa: CASSIPGAKNIQYF; cdr3_nt: TGTGCCAGTAGTATACCAGGGGCCAAAAACATTCAGTACTTC